This TCR beta chain was sequenced for a study of shared clonotypes between healthy human individuals. For the study at large: Used for every donor were three CD4 naive, three CD4 memory, two CD8 naive and one CD8 memory plate.

Study results and limitations: In having few donors, the study represented limited genetic and exposure-history diversity.

In the case of this clone: Antigen unknown.

Between the trimmed V and J ends, which lost 2 bases and 9 bases, there was a span of 20 bases. The CDR3 sequence is 16 residues long. Germline loops: CDR1 MGHDK, CDR2 SYGVNS. The naive CD8 fraction comprised CD45RO-negative cells positively selected for CCR7 and excluded terminally differentiated effector memory CD45RA+ cells. All donors were Caucasian adults living in Nashville, Tennessee. Original processing methods: Junction-only immunoSEQ sequences carried no quality scores, so filtering differed. TCRdb's table, derived via immunoSEQ multiplex PCR, lists solely in-frame clones and lacks some. The DNA gave D and trimming, while V, J and clone size come from that table. The profile covers just over 2,000,000 clones, with approximately 94% appearing a single time and 1.1% taken by the ten largest.

This chain uses TRBV25-1 with TRBJ2-1, with D possibly matching TRBD1 (6 bases). The sequenced sample was naive CD8+ T cells sorted from blood. This TCR came from a man between 18 and 35 years old in good health. In DNA, the CDR3 is TGTGCCAGCAGTGAAGTTCCAGGACGGGAAGGGGGTGAGCAGTTCTTC. Its translation is CASSEVPGREGGEQFF.